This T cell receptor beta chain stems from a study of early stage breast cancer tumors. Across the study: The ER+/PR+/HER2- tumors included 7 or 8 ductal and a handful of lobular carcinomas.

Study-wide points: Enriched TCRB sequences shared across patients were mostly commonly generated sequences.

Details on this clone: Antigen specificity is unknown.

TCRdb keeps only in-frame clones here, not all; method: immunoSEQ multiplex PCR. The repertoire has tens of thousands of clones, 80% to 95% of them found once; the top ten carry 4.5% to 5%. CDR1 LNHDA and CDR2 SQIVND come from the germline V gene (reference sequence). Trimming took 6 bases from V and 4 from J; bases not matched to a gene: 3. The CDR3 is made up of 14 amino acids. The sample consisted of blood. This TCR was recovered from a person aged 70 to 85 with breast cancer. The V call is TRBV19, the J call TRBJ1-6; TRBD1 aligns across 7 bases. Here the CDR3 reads CASRGQQYNSPLHF. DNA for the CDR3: TGTGCCAGTAGGGGACAGCAATATAATTCACCCCTCCACTTT.